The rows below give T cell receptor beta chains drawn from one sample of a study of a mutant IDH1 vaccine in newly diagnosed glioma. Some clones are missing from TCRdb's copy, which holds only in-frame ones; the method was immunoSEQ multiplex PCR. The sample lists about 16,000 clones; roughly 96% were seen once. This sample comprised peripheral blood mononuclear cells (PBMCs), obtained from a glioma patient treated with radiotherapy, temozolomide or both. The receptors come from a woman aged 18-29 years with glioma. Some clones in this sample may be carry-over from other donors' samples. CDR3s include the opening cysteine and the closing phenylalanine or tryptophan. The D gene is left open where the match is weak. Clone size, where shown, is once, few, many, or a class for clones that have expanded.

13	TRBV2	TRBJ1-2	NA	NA	CASGGRAGDGYTF	TGTGCCAGCGGGGGTAGGGCTGGGGATGGCTACACCTTC
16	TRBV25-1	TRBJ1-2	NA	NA	CASSRSGQGHNYGYTF	TGTGCCAGCAGCCGAAGCGGTCAGGGACATAACTATGGCTACACCTTC
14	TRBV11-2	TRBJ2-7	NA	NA	CASSLDAGRNEQYF	TGTGCCAGCAGCTTAGATGCAGGGAGGAACGAGCAGTACTTC
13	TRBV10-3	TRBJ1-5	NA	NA	CAISEAQGQPQHF	TGTGCCATCAGTGAGGCCCAGGGTCAGCCCCAGCATTTT
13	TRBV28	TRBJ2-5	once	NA	CASSGAGRETQYF	TGTGCCAGCAGTGGAGCGGGTCGAGAGACCCAGTACTTC
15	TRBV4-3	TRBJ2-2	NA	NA	CASSQAGSNTGELFF	TGCGCCAGCAGCCAAGCTGGCTCGAACACCGGGGAGCTGTTTTTT
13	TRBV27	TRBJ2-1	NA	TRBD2	CASSLLADNEQFF	TGTGCCAGCAGTTTGCTAGCGGACAATGAGCAGTTCTTC
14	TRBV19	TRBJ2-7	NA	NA	CASSIGRASYEQYF	TGTGCCAGTAGTATCGGCAGGGCCTCCTACGAGCAGTACTTC
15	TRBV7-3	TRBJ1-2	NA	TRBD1	CASSLDRDRSYGYTF	TGTGCCAGCAGCCTAGACCGGGACAGGTCCTATGGCTACACCTTC
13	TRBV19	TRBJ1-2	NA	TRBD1	CASTPGTAYGYTF	TGTGCCAGTACCCCCGGGACAGCCTATGGCTACACCTTC
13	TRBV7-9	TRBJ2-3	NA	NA	CASSPDNTDTQYF	TGTGCCAGCAGCCCGGACAACACAGATACGCAGTATTTT
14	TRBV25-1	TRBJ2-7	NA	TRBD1	CASSARTGGHEQYF	TGTGCCAGCAGTGCTCGGACAGGGGGCCACGAGCAGTACTTC
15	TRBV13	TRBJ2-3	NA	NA	CASSLRPGAPDTQYF	TGTGCCAGCAGCCTCCGGCCGGGGGCCCCAGATACGCAGTATTTT
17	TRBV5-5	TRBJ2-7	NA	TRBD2	CASSLSGGAVNSYEQYF	TGTGCCAGCAGCCTCTCGGGGGGGGCGGTGAACTCCTACGAGCAGTACTTC
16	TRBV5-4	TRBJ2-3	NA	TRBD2	CASSRGTSGVTDTQYF	TGTGCCAGCAGCAGGGGGACTAGCGGGGTCACAGATACGCAGTATTTT
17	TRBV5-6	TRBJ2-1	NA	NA	CASSLAVGEAGYNEQFF	TGTGCCAGCAGCTTGGCCGTCGGCGAGGCGGGGTACAATGAGCAGTTCTTC
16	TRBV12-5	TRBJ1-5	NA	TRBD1	CASGLVTDRSNQPQHF	TGTGCTAGTGGTTTGGTCACGGACAGGAGCAATCAGCCCCAGCATTTT
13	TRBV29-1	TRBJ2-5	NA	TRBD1	CSVGQGARETQYF	TGCAGCGTCGGACAGGGGGCAAGAGAGACCCAGTACTTC
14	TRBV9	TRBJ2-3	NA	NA	CASSEGQKVDTQYF	TGTGCCAGCAGCGAAGGACAAAAGGTAGATACGCAGTATTTT
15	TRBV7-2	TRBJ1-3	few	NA	CASSLDVGGGNTIYF	TGTGCCAGCAGCTTAGATGTGGGGGGTGGAAACACCATATATTTT
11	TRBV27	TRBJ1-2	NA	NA	CASSAGRGYTF	TGTGCCAGCAGTGCAGGGCGTGGCTACACCTTC
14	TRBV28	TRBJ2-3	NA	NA	CASSLGRPRDTQYF	TGTGCCAGCAGCTTAGGACGGCCCCGAGATACGCAGTATTTT
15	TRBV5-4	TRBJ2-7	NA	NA	CASSLGGATTYEQYF	TGTGCCAGCAGCTTGGGGGGGGCGACCACCTACGAGCAGTACTTC
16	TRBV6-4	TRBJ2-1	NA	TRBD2	CASSFESGSGYNEQFF	TGTGCCAGCAGTTTTGAAAGCGGGAGTGGATACAATGAGCAGTTCTTC
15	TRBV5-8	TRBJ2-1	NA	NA	CASSLIGLKDNEQFF	TGTGCCAGCAGCTTGATCGGACTGAAAGACAATGAGCAGTTCTTC
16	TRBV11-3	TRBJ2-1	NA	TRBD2	CASSLGVGGRVNEQFF	TGTGCCAGCAGCTTAGGTGTAGGCGGGAGAGTCAATGAGCAGTTCTTC
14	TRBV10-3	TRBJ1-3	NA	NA	CAIRGQEPGNTIYF	TGTGCCATCAGAGGGCAGGAACCTGGAAACACCATATATTTT
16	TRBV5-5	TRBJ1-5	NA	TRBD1	CASSLERDRVWWPQHF	TGTGCCAGCAGCTTGGAGCGGGACAGGGTATGGTGGCCCCAGCATTTT
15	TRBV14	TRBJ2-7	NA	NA	CASSQEQGYLYEQYF	TGTGCCAGCAGCCAAGAACAGGGTTACCTCTACGAGCAGTACTTC
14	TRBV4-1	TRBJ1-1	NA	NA	CASSQPDRNTEAFF	TGCGCCAGCAGCCAACCCGACAGAAACACTGAAGCTTTCTTT
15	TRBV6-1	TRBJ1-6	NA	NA	CASSARDLDNSPLHF	TGTGCCAGCAGTGCTCGTGATCTAGATAATTCACCCCTCCACTTT
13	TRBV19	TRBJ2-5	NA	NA	CASTRGPGQTQYF	TGTGCCAGTACCCGGGGACCTGGGCAGACCCAGTACTTC
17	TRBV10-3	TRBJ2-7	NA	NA	CAISEFFGEGSTYEQYF	TGTGCCATCAGTGAGTTTTTCGGTGAAGGCTCGACCTACGAGCAGTACTTC
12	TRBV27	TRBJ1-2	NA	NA	CASSLKGYGYTF	TGTGCCAGCAGTTTAAAGGGGTATGGCTACACCTTC
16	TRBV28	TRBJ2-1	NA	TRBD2	CASSSPAGGTYNEQFF	TGTGCCAGCAGTTCCCCAGCGGGGGGTACCTACAATGAGCAGTTCTTC
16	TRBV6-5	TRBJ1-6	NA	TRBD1	CASSYSPGGVNSPLHF	TGTGCCAGCAGTTACTCACCAGGGGGCGTAAATTCACCCCTCCACTTT
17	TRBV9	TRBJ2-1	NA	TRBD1	CASSVDKGQEFYNEQFF	TGTGCCAGCAGCGTAGACAAGGGACAGGAATTTTACAATGAGCAGTTCTTC
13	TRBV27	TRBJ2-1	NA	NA	CASSLNLPNEQFF	TGTGCCAGCAGTTTAAATCTCCCAAATGAGCAGTTCTTC
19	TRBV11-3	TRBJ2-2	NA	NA	CASSGEETVDDANTGELFF	TGTGCCAGCAGCGGGGAGGAGACAGTGGACGACGCGAACACCGGGGAGCTGTTTTTT
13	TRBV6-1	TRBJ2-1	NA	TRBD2	CASSPPGGSEQFF	TGTGCCAGCAGCCCTCCGGGGGGTAGTGAGCAGTTCTTC
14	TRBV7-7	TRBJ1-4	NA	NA	CASSSQGWAEKLFF	TGTGCTAGCAGCTCACAGGGTTGGGCTGAAAAACTGTTTTTT
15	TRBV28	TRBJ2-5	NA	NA	CASSPGFSYQETQYF	TGTGCCAGCAGCCCAGGGTTTTCGTACCAAGAGACCCAGTACTTC
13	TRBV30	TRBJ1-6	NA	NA	CAWTDRRTSPLHF	TGTGCCTGGACCGACAGGAGAACTTCACCCCTCCACTTT
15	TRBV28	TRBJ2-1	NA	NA	CASSFPGTQGDEQFF	TGTGCCAGCAGTTTCCCCGGGACTCAAGGGGATGAGCAGTTCTTC
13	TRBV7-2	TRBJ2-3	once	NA	CASSLAFGDTQYF	TGTGCCAGCAGCTTAGCGTTCGGGGATACGCAGTATTTT
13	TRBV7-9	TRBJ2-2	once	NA	CASSFIDTGELFF	TGTGCCAGCAGCTTCATCGACACCGGGGAGCTGTTTTTT
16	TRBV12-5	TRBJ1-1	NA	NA	CASGLSTGGRRTEAFF	TGTGCTAGTGGTTTAAGTACTGGGGGGCGAAGGACTGAAGCTTTCTTT
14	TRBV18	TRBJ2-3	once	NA	CASSPTGDTDTQYF	TGTGCCAGCTCACCAACGGGGGACACAGATACGCAGTATTTT
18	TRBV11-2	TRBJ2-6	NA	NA	CASSQFSKQQSRANVLTF	TGTGCCAGCAGCCAGTTCTCAAAGCAACAAAGTCGGGCCAACGTCCTGACTTTC
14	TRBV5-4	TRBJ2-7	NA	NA	CASSLWGRLYEQYF	TGTGCCAGCAGCTTGTGGGGCCGACTCTACGAGCAGTACTTC
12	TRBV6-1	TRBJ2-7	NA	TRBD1	CASRQGESGQYF	TGTGCCAGCAGACAGGGGGAGAGCGGGCAGTACTTC
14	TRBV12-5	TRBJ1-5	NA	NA	CASGSGGDQSPQHF	TGTGCTAGTGGTTCCGGGGGCGATCAATCGCCCCAGCATTTT
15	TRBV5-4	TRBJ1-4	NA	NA	CASSLGGTTNEKLFF	TGTGCCAGCAGCTTAGGGGGGACTACTAATGAAAAACTGTTTTTT
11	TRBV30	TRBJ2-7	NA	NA	CAWSVGAEQYF	TGTGCCTGGAGTGTAGGTGCCGAGCAGTACTTC
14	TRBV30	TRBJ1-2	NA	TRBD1	CAWETGQGVKGYTF	TGTGCCTGGGAGACCGGACAGGGGGTCAAAGGCTACACCTTC